A selection of T cell receptor beta chains follows, all from one sample in a study of early T cells in non-severe SARS-CoV-2 infection. TCRdb recomputed calls from the 5' RACE reads with MiXCR, one row per CDR3 protein. The data contain 25,000 to 30,000 distinct CDR3 sequences, less than 10% of them singletons. What was sequenced was whole blood. These receptors were collected from an adult who was a healthcare worker with PCR-confirmed SARS-CoV-2 infection or an uninfected control (not recorded which). Each CDR3 is given without its conserved first and last residue. D genes are given only for firm matches.

j_gene | v_gene | d_gene | CDR3aa
TRBJ1-5 | TRBV11-2 | NA | ASSLDGTNQPQH
TRBJ2-2 | TRBV7-3 | TRBD1 | ASSLNGQGTAGELF
TRBJ2-3 | TRBV10-2 | NA | ASSDPMNTQY
TRBJ1-2 | TRBV10-3 | TRBD1 | AITPGQDYGYT
TRBJ1-5 | TRBV5-1 | NA | ASSLDNLSNQPQH
TRBJ1-5 | TRBV20-1 | TRBD1 | SARTTGARPYSNQPQH
TRBJ2-7 | TRBV24-1 | NA | ATSVSGAYEQY
TRBJ1-1 | TRBV5-1 | TRBD1 | ASSLSGTGAF
TRBJ1-6 | TRBV9 | TRBD1 | ASSVTGGNSPLH
TRBJ1-1 | TRBV18 | TRBD1 | ASSPETGDRRKRTEAF
TRBJ2-1 | TRBV4-3 | TRBD1 | ASSQDRQGYNEQF
TRBJ1-5 | TRBV19 | NA | ASNVGISNQPQH
TRBJ2-3 | TRBV7-2 | NA | ASSLLLNPTDTQY
TRBJ2-7 | TRBV5-1 | NA | ASSLAGTAVYYEQY
TRBJ1-1 | TRBV20-1 | NA | SARDPGGSKGTEAF
TRBJ2-2 | TRBV18 | NA | ASSVDRPTGELF
TRBJ2-7 | TRBV20-1 | NA | SVRRLWPYEQY
TRBJ2-5 | TRBV7-2 | NA | ASSRNQETQY